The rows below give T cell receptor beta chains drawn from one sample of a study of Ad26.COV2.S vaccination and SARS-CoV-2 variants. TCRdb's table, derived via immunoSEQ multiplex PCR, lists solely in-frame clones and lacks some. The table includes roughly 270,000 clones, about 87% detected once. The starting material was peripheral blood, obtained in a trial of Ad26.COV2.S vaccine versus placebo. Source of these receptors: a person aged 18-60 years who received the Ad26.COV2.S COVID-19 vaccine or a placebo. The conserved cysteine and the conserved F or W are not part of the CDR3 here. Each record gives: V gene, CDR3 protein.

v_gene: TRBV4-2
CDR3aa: ASSQGDRDYGYT

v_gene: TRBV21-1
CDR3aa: ASSKLLVAGQETQY

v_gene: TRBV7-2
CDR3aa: ASSAPGLKAGYT

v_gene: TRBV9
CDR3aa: ASSVGEGFNQPQH

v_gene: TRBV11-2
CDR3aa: ASSLEAAGGETQY

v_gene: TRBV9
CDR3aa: ASSGTGVVNEKLF

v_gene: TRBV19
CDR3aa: ASSSPGTGEDYGYT

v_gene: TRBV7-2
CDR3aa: ASSPRQGSETQY

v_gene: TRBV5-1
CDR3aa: ASTQGYATF

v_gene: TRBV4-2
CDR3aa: ASSQGDRGPTDTQY

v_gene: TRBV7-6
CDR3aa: ASSHSVRGRSPWEQY

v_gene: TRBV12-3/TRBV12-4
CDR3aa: ASSSILGTEAF

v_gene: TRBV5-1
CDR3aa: ASRSRELTGGTYNEQF

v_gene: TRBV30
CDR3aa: AWSRLVAGTVRNYT

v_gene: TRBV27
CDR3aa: ASSLNPNSNQPQH

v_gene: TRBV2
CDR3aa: ASRTPSSGTYEQY

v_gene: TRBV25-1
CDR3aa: ASSEATQGMRTEAF

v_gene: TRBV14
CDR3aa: ASSQAYGTSGRNTDTQY

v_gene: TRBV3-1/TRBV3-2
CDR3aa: ASSQADTQY

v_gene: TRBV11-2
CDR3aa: ASSSKNYNEQF

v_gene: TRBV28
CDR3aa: ASSWTGSPGNTIY

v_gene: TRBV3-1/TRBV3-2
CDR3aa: ASSQVLGQNNEQF

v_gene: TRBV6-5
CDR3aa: ASSTQGEYGQY

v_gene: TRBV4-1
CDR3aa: ASTTQVGTNEKLF

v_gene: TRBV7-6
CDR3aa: ASSLLSQGTETQY

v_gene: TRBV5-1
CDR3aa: ASSLPGGSTDTQY

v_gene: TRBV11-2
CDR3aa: ASRSWETSYEQY

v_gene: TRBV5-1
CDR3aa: ASSLVGQGSGELF

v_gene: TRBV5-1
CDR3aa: ASRPRDDREKLF

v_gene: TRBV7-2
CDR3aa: ASSLAFSEEQF

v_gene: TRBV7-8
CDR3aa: ASSLVQGFDLYGYT

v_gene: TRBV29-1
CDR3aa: SVLKNTEAF

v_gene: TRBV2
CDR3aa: ASSRLAYDEQF

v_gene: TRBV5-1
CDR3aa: ASKEIAGSHYGYT

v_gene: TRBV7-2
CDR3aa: ASSNSGLAVYTDTQY

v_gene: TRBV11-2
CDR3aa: ASSFRGHLETQY

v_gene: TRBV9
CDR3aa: ASSVGLQETQY

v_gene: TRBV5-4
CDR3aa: ASSLDGNQPQH

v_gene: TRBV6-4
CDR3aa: ASSDGQGAYNEQF

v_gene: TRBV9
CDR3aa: ASSPRGSSADTQY

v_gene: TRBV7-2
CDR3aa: ASSLPNTKAF

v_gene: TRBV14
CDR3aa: ASSLPVEDSGNSNQPQH

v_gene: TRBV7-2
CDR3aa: ASSPRTSGVYGYT

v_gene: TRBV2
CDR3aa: ASSEYQPLWT

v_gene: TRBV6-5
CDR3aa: ASSYGAFSGNTIY

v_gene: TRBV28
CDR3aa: ASSFLPGQGRTEAF

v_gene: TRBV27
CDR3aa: ASSLRLAVSTDTQY

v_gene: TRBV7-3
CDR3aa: ASSLDRGDGEQF

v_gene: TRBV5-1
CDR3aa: ASRETGTSYNSPLH